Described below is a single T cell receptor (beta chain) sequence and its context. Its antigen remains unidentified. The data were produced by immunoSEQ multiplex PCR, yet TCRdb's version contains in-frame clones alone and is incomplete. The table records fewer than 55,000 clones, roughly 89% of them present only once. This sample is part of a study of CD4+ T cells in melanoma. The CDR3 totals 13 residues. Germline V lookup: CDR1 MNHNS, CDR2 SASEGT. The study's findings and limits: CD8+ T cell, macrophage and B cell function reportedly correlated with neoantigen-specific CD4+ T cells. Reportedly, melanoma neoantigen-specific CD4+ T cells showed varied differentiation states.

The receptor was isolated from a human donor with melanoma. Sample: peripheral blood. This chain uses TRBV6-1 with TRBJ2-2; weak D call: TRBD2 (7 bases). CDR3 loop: CAGGGRSTGELFF. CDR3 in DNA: TGTGCAGGGGGGGGTCGGAGCACCGGGGAGCTGTTTTTT.